This T cell receptor (beta chain) was sequenced in a study of CD8 T cell repertoires and HIV-1 epitope variants (TCRdb year 2020). In terms of the full investigation: T cells were stimulated in separate culture wells with each of twenty-five peptides representing autologous and known Gag and Nef epitope variants. A CMV, EBV and flu peptide pool, the Ebola AY9 epitope as negative control, and a no-peptide well were included as control conditions. Three Gag epitope families and Nef HW9 and YT9 were included among the tested epitopes. Using the EasySep Human T Cell Enrichment Kit, T cells were enriched and then co-cultured with an equal number of autologous T cell-negative cells acting as antigen-presenting cells. For 10 days the cultures were kept in IMDM with gentamicin, and on days 3 and 7 half of the media was changed with IL-2, IL-7 and IL-15 added. An aliquot of 1M T cells was saved as an uncultured baseline condition, separate from the roughly 83 T cell cultures. A total of more than 75 T cell cultures were run, with each culture condition done in triplicate except for one peptide, which was done in duplicate. What the research found in general, with its limitations: Nine or ten antigen-specific TCR beta clonotypes were identified, and six of them appeared cross-reactive for autologous or known escape epitope variants. Four to six clonotypes recognized the Nef KF9 family and one clonotype recognized the HW9 family, while no responses were seen to the TAALDMSHF plasma variant. The assay identified only TCR beta chains and indicated proliferation to antigen, not T cell function or cytokine profile.

From its cysteine to its phenylalanine, the CDR3 spans 14 amino acids. Left in the record is the CDR3 DNA by itself, 42 bases read in frame from the first base. V is trimmed back by 5 bases and J by 7 bases, and the junction contains 10 bases that no gene match accounts for. Via the germline V gene (reference sequence), CDR1 is SEHNR and CDR2 FQNEAQ. By share, this clone ranks as medium-sized (0.01 to 0.1%). No cognate antigen has been identified for it. No much larger clonotype is one base removed from it; base qualities were not supplied. The EasySep Human CD8+ T Cell Enrichment Kit was used on day 10 to isolate CD8+ T cells from every culture. The immunoSEQ platform was used to sequence TCR beta CDR3 regions at survey depth. The QIAamp DNA micro kit was used to extract genomic DNA from every cultured and uncultured CD8+ T cell population. In the original analysis: Samples with under 5,000 productive reads were excluded, and this exclusion removed about 7% of the roughly 75 HIV peptide-stimulated cultures. A MANAFEST web app trimmed sequences to CDR3 and removed nonproductive sequences, CDR3s under 5 amino acids, and those not starting C or ending F/W. Clonotypes were classified as antigen-specific only if expansion was observed in at least 2 of 3 replicates versus the no-peptide control at FDR 0.01, only within one epitope family. In addition, a specific clonotype needed a frequency at least fivefold higher than in wells stimulated with peptides from other epitope families. This is the immuneACCESS table as TCRdb keeps it, with only in-frame sequences that have V and J called. A part of the clones is gone; compared with another copy, unresolved V genes explain less than half, and the rest is unexplained. V and J calls and clone size are those listed in that table; D and trimming were worked out from the DNA. This sample gives some 4,400 clones in total; roughly 72% of them show up just once. The ten most abundant clones make up roughly two fifths of the sample.

This receptor was obtained from a male donor with HIV. The V and J genes are TRBV7-9 and TRBJ1-1; TRBD1 matches 7 bases in the middle. Sequenced: cultured CD8+ T cells derived from PBMCs. The CDR3 is CASSLSGGSYEAFF. The DNA sequence is given as TGTGCCAGCAGCCTATCAGGGGGTAGCTATGAAGCTTTCTTT.